These 29 T cell receptor beta chains were all obtained from the same sample, sequenced in a study of T cell responses to AZD1222 COVID-19 vaccine. Here immunoSEQ multiplex PCR was the method, and the copy in TCRdb shows in-frame clones only, minus some. The repertoire holds about 110,000 clones, with roughly 90% as singletons. The sample here was peripheral blood, taken 28 days after the second AZD1222 dose. All receptors derive from an adult who received the AZD1222 COVID-19 vaccine.

CDR3 nucleotide sequence: TGTGCCTGGAGTGCGAAATCCGGGACAGGGGGTGCTGGCTACACCTTC. Translation: CAWSAKSGTGGAGYTF. The rearrangement uses TRBV30 and TRBJ1-2; 11 positions match TRBD1. Germline CDR1 and CDR2: GTSNPN and SVGIG (reference sequence). J gave up 7 bases and V 1 base, and 11 bases lay outside the gene matches. CDR3 length equals 16 residues.

This rearrangement joins TRBV14 to TRBJ2-7, with 10 nucleotides matching TRBD1. The V and J ends lost 6 bases and 5 bases, in that order; junction bases with no gene match: 4. CDR3 length: 13 amino acids. CDR1 is SGHDN and CDR2 is FVKESK in the germline V gene. The CDR3 DNA reads TGTGCCAGCAGGGACAGGGGGTTCCACGAGCAGTACTTC. It encodes CASRDRGFHEQYF.

This chain joins TRBV21-1 and TRBJ1-4; TRBD1 was called by the table and not checked on the DNA. TRBV21-1 is termed a pseudogene. CDR3 length: 11 residues. The CDR3 loop is CASLGQEKLFF. The CDR3 region has the DNA TGTGCCAGCTTGGGGCAGGAAAAACTGTTTTTT.

V and J are TRBV10-3 and TRBJ1-2; D is unresolved. This CDR3 comprises 14 residues. V was pared by 0 bases and J by 8 bases, with 13 bases between. Germline CDR1 reads ENHRY; CDR2 reads SYGVKD. The CDR3 DNA reads TGTGCCATCAGTGAGTCACTCAACTTTAGAGGCTACACCTTC. This gives the protein CAISESLNFRGYTF.

V gene TRBV20-1 combines with J gene TRBJ2-7; 10 bases line up with TRBD1. The CDR3 consists of 14 residues. The germline gives CDR1 DFQATT, CDR2 SNEGSKA (reference sequence). V lost 3 bases and J lost 5; bases outside the gene matches: 7. The CDR3 nucleotides read TGCAGTGCTAGTCTTGCGACAGGGGGCAACGAGCAGTACTTC. It translates to CSASLATGGNEQYF.

This rearrangement joins TRBV19 to TRBJ2-5; 7 bases line up with TRBD2. This CDR3 has 15 residues. The V segment lost 5 bases and the J segment 4 bases; nucleotides outside the gene matches: 10. From germline, CDR1 is LNHDA and CDR2 SQIVND (reference sequence). The CDR3 sequence is CASSLDSGLGETQYF. The DNA of the CDR3 is TGTGCCAGTAGTCTGGATAGCGGGTTGGGAGAGACCCAGTACTTC.

V and J are TRBV5-1 and TRBJ2-7; 8 bases line up with TRBD2. This CDR3 comprises 14 residues. Germline V gives CDR1 SGHRS, CDR2 YFSETQ. V dropped 1 base and J dropped 7; count of bases not matched to a gene: 7. CDR3 sequence (DNA): TGCGCCAGCAGCTTGTCAGGACTAGCATGGGAGCAGTACTTC. Translated: CASSLSGLAWEQYF. The whole variable domain, filled in from reference TRBV5-1 and TRBJ2-7, reads KAGVTQTPRYLIKTRGQQVTLSCSPISGHRSVSWYQQTPGQGLQFLFEYFSETQRNKGNFPGRFSGRQFSNSRSEMNVSTLELGDSALYLCASSLSGLAWEQYFGPGTRLTVT.

The chain is built from TRBV15 and TRBJ2-2; perhaps TRBD1 as D (5 bases). This CDR3 is 15 amino acids long. The germline gives CDR1 LNHNV, CDR2 YYDKDF (reference sequence). V was shortened by 1 base and J by 6 bases, with 12 bases between the two germline ends. The CDR3 nucleotides are TGTGCCACCAGCAGAGGGGGCCGGCTAGCCGGGGAGCTGTTTTTT. Translating gives CATSRGGRLAGELFF.

This rearrangement joins TRBV5-6 to TRBJ2-7; TRBD2 aligns across 8 bases. CDR3 size: 14 residues. Losses at the gene ends were 4 bases for V and 4 bases for J; bases not matched to a gene: 7. Germline V lookup: CDR1 SGHDT, CDR2 YYEEEE. CDR3 region: CASSEGTRPYEQYF. CDR3 bases: TGTGCCAGCAGCGAAGGGACTAGACCGTACGAGCAGTACTTC.

V and J are TRBV7-8 and TRBJ2-5; D not certain. The germline CDR1 and CDR2 sequences are SGHVS and FQNEAQ. The CDR3 is 12 amino acids. V was pared by 5 bases and J by 4 bases, with 8 bases between. Here the CDR3 DNA reads TGTGCCAGCAGCACCGAGGCAGAGACCCAGTACTTC. Translating gives CASSTEAETQYF.

V gene TRBV6-4 combines with J gene TRBJ2-1; D ambiguous. The CDR3 has 12 amino acids. Between the trimmed V and J ends, which lost 0 bases and 8 bases, there was a span of 5 bases. CDR1 MRHNA and CDR2 SNTAGT come from the germline V gene. CDR3 sequence: CASSDSGYEQFF. DNA of the CDR3: TGTGCCAGCAGTGACTCCGGCTATGAGCAGTTCTTC.

The chain has TRBV30 and TRBJ1-5, with no clear D. Germline CDR1 GTSNPN, CDR2 SVGIG (reference sequence). V was trimmed by 5 bases and J by 0 bases, leaving 8 bases between them. The CDR3 covers 13 residues. CDR3: CAWSWGSNQPQHF. CDR3 DNA: TGTGCCTGGTCTTGGGGTAGCAATCAGCCCCAGCATTTT.

The chain has TRBV2 and TRBJ2-1; 14 bases are shared with TRBD2. The germline CDR1 and CDR2 sequences are SNHLY and FYNNEI. The CDR3 covers 18 residues. The junction had 17 bases not matched to a gene; V was cut back by 6 bases and J by 10 bases. The CDR3 coding sequence is TGTGCCAGCAGGTTAGGACTAGCGGGAGGCCCCCGGCCAGGGGAGCAGTTCTTC. It yields the protein CASRLGLAGGPRPGEQFF.

This chain links TRBV5-1 with TRBJ2-1, with D possibly being TRBD1 or TRBD2 (6 bases each). Trimming stripped 3 bases from V and 4 bases from J, with 14 bases between. This CDR3 is 15 amino acids long. The germline V gene encodes CDR1 SGHRS and CDR2 YFSETQ. The CDR3 nucleotides read TGCGCCAGCAGCTCCCCGGGGGCCGAGTACAATGAGCAGTTCTTC. Translated, it gives CASSSPGAEYNEQFF.

The V gene is TRBV6-5, the J gene TRBJ2-3; 8 nucleotides align to TRBD1. The CDR3 totals 15 residues. Unmatched junction bases numbered 3, after V lost 4 bases and J lost 0 bases. Germline CDR1 and CDR2: MNHEY and SVGAGI. CDR3 region: CASSFQGASTDTQYF. The CDR3 region has the DNA TGTGCCAGCAGTTTCCAGGGGGCGAGCACAGATACGCAGTATTTT.

V usage is TRBV7-8 and J usage is TRBJ1-2; D is possibly TRBD1 (6 bases). Germline CDR1 SGHVS, CDR2 FQNEAQ. Trimming removed 0 bases from V and 4 bases from J, with 12 bases in between. CDR3 size: 15 residues. The chain's CDR3 is CASSLALEGGYGYTF. The CDR3 nucleotides read TGTGCCAGCAGCTTAGCGCTTGAGGGGGGCTATGGCTACACCTTC.

The chain combines TRBV24-1 with TRBJ2-2; 7 positions agree with TRBD1. Trimming removed 5 bases from V and 7 bases from J; junction bases left unmatched: 6. The CDR3 has 14 residues. Germline lookup yields CDR1 KGHDR and CDR2 SFDVKD. The CDR3 coding sequence is TGTGCCACCAGTGTTACAGGGGTTGGCGGGGAGCTGTTTTTT. It yields the protein CATSVTGVGGELFF.

The CDR3 DNA is TGTGCCAGTGGGGATACGGGCAGAACGAACACCGGGGAGCTGTTTTTT. Translating it yields CASGDTGRTNTGELFF. V is TRBV19 and J is TRBJ2-2, with D unresolved. Germline V gene lookup returns CDR1 LNHDA and CDR2 SQIVND (reference sequence). V was clipped by 8 bases and J by 0 bases, with 16 bases between them. The CDR3 runs to 16 residues.

The chain has TRBV9 and TRBJ1-1, with a weak D call TRBD1 (6 bases). The CDR3 sequence is 15 residues long. Germline V gene lookup returns CDR1 SGDLS and CDR2 YYNGEE. The V gene lost 0 bases and the J gene lost 5 bases, with 14 bases spanning the gap. The CDR3 is CASSVAPGAGTEAFF. The CDR3, as DNA: TGTGCCAGCAGCGTAGCCCCGGGGGCAGGGACTGAAGCTTTCTTT.

The chain joins TRBV27 to TRBJ1-4, with D maybe TRBD1 (6 bases). CDR3 length: 14 amino acids. Looked up from germline, CDR1 is MNHEY and CDR2 is SMNVEV (reference sequence). V gave up 1 base and J gave up 8 bases, with 11 bases separating them. The DNA for the CDR3 is TGTGCCAGCAGTTTATGGGGGGCAGGGGAAAAACTGTTTTTT. It specifies CASSLWGAGEKLFF.

The chain recombines TRBV15 with TRBJ2-5; D not certain. Germline lookup yields CDR1 LNHNV and CDR2 YYDKDF (reference sequence). V lost 5 bases, J lost 2 bases, and 6 bases lay in between. The CDR3 spans 12 residues. The CDR3 loop is CATSGPQETQYF. The DNA for the CDR3 is TGTGCCACCAGCGGGCCACAAGAGACCCAGTACTTC.

The rearrangement links TRBV28 to TRBJ1-3; TRBD1 is a possible D gene (5 bases). The germline V gene has CDR1 MDHEN and CDR2 SYDVKM. Trimming left V 2 bases short and J 0 bases short, with 11 bases between. This CDR3 spans 16 amino acids. As DNA, the CDR3 is TGTGCCAGCAGTTTAGCCGGGACCGTCTCTGGAAACACCATATATTTT. This gives the protein CASSLAGTVSGNTIYF.

The rearrangement joins TRBV21-1 to TRBJ2-3; the DNA was not used to check the table's D call, TRBD1. TRBV21-1 is a pseudogene locus. The CDR3 consists of 15 residues. CDR3 in amino acids: CASSKASGATDTQYF. CDR3 DNA: TGTGCCAGCAGCAAAGCATCAGGGGCCACAGATACGCAGTATTTT.

The chain couples TRBV6-6 to TRBJ1-1; weak D call: TRBD1 (6 bases). Between the trimmed V and J ends, which lost 5 bases and 4 bases, there was a span of 20 bases. Germline CDR1 MNHNY, CDR2 SVGAGI (reference sequence). This CDR3 spans 16 amino acids. CDR3 DNA sequence: TGTGCCAGCAGTCCCCGATTGGGGGGGGCCAGCACTGAAGCTTTCTTT. Translating it yields CASSPRLGGASTEAFF.

This chain joins TRBV4-1 and TRBJ2-1, with 10 bases lining up with TRBD1. This CDR3 spans 15 amino acids. The V segment lost 0 bases and the J segment 11 bases; nucleotides outside the gene matches: 7. Germline V gene sequence: CDR1 MGHRA, CDR2 YSYEKL. The CDR3 DNA reads TGCGCCAGCAGCCAAGATCCCGGACAGGGGGTCAAGCAGTTCTTC. This gives the protein CASSQDPGQGVKQFF.

CDR3 residues: CATRHDSNTGELFF. The DNA of the CDR3 is TGTGCCACCCGACATGACTCGAACACCGGGGAGCTGTTTTTT. The chain employs TRBV7-9 and TRBJ2-2; no clear D. Trimming pared 10 bases from V and 0 bases from J, leaving 12 bases between. The CDR3 has 14 amino acids. Germline loops: CDR1 SEHNR, CDR2 FQNEAQ (reference sequence).

This chain connects TRBV30 to TRBJ1-3; D call uncertain. Per germline, CDR1 GTSNPN and CDR2 SVGIG (reference sequence). Between the trimmed V and J ends, which lost 1 base and 1 base, there was a span of 5 bases. This CDR3 has 13 amino acids. The CDR3 sequence: CAWSGTSGNTIYF. The DNA of the CDR3 is TGTGCCTGGAGTGGGACTTCTGGAAACACCATATATTTT.

V gene TRBV7-2 combines with J gene TRBJ2-5; D remains ambiguous. Germline assignment: CDR1 SGHTA and CDR2 FQGNSA. The length of the CDR3 is 13 residues. V lost 1 base to trimming and J lost 2 bases, with 5 bases between them. CDR3 loop: CASSLVFQETQYF. CDR3 DNA: TGTGCCAGCAGCTTAGTATTTCAAGAGACCCAGTACTTC.

V is TRBV5-1 and J is TRBJ2-1; tentatively, D is TRBD2 (6 bases). The CDR3 extends over 14 amino acids. In germline, CDR1 is SGHRS, CDR2 YFSETQ. Deletions cut 4 bases from V and 1 base from J, with 9 bases between. CDR3 sequence (DNA): TGCGCCAGCAGCGGCGGGACTTCCTACAATGAGCAGTTCTTC. It translates to CASSGGTSYNEQFF.